The 22 T cell receptor beta chains reported below all come from one sample, sequenced in a study of T cells in women clearing cervical HPV infection. The method was immunoSEQ multiplex PCR; TCRdb's version includes in-frame clones alone and lacks a portion of them. This table holds roughly 25,000 clones. Sequences were obtained from blood buffy coat. These receptors came from a woman between 18 and 69 years old with a cervical HPV16 infection that either progressed to CIN3+ or cleared (not recorded which).

Remarks on this clone: The read terminates 3 residues before the CDR3 end, so the remaining end is supplied by the germline J gene. V usage is TRBV18 and J usage is TRBJ2-2; D perhaps matches TRBD1 (5 bases). The CDR3 sequence is 15 residues long. Looked up from germline, CDR1 is KGHSH and CDR2 is LQKENI. V was clipped by 6 bases and J by 7 bases, with 18 bases between them. The covered CDR3 bases are TGTGCCAGCTCGACCAGGCAGGGATACATCGGGGAG. It encodes CASSTRQGYIGE. In full, the CDR3 is CASSTRQGYIGELFF.

Points on this clone: The CDR3 end falls 3 residues outside the read, so it is completed with the germline J gene. The chain carries TRBV5-1 and TRBJ2-3; D perhaps matches TRBD2 (7 bases). This CDR3 is built from 13 residues. The V gene's germline CDR1 is SGHRS and CDR2 YFSETQ. The CDR3 sequence is CASSLGGGETQYF. The part of the CDR3 DNA that was read is TGCGCCAGCAGCTTGGGAGGGGGGGAGACG. Full variable domain (remainder filled in from reference TRBV5-1 and TRBJ2-3): KAGVTQTPRYLIKTRGQQVTLSCSPISGHRSVSWYQQTPGQGLQFLFEYFSETQRNKGNFPGRFSGRQFSNSRSEMNVSTLELGDSALYLCASSLGGGETQYFGPGTRLTVL.

With regard to this clone: The read finishes 3 residues shy of the CDR3 end, and the germline J gene is used to complete it. Other DNA sequences from this sample encode an identical CDR3 as well. The chain combines TRBV20-1 with TRBJ2-3; possible D gene TRBD2, 6 bases. Germline CDR1 DFQATT, CDR2 SNEGSKA (reference sequence). V was cut by 0 bases and J by 0 bases, with 10 bases left in between. There are 15 residues in the CDR3. The CDR3 bases that were read are TGCAGTGCTAGAGATGCGGGAACTAGCACAGATACG. Encoded protein: CSARDAGTSTDT. The complete CDR3 reads CSARDAGTSTDTQYF.

About this clone: The sequenced fragment ends 3 residues before the CDR3 boundary, so the rest is inferred from the germline J gene. J is TRBJ2-7 and V is TRBV7-9; D not resolved. In germline, CDR1 is SEHNR, CDR2 FQNEAQ (reference sequence). The CDR3 contains 12 residues. Trimming took off 5 bases at V and 0 bases at J, with 5 bases between the two ends. The CDR3 reads CASSRVSYEQYF. CDR3 DNA (partial): TGTGCCAGCAGCCGGGTCTCCTACGAG. Using reference TRBV7-9 and TRBJ2-7 for the parts outside the CDR3, the full variable domain is DTGVSQNPRHKITKRGQNVTFRCDPISEHNRLYWYRQTLGQGPEFLTYFQNEAQLEKSRLLSDRFSAERPKGSFSTLEIQRTEQGDSAMYLCASSRVSYEQYFGPGTRLTVT.

A remark on this clone: The observed sequence ends 3 residues before the CDR3 terminus, with the missing tail filled in from the germline J gene. This sequence joins TRBV2 and TRBJ2-7, with unresolved D. This CDR3 comprises 11 residues. Germline CDR1 reads SNHLY; CDR2 reads FYNNEI. With 9 bases removed from V and 0 bases from J, the gap between germline ends came to 6 bases. The sequenced part of the CDR3 DNA is TGTGCCAGTGACATCTCCTACGAG. It specifies CASDISYE. The CDR3 in its entirety is CASDISYEQYF.

Note on this clone: The DNA ends 3 residues before the CDR3 does, and the rest of the CDR3 is filled in from the germline J gene. The chain combines TRBV20-1 with TRBJ2-5, with D possibly being TRBD2 (6 bases). CDR1 is DFQATT, CDR2 SNEGSKA, per germline (reference sequence). The CDR3 totals 15 residues. The V and J ends lost 3 bases and 2 bases respectively, with 16 bases between them. The CDR3 DNA, read in part, is TGCAGTGCTAGGGCGCGGGGAGTGGTACAAGAGACC. It codes for CSARARGVVQET. In full, the CDR3 is CSARARGVVQETQYF.

As to this clone: The CDR3 end is not reached by the read, which stops 3 residues before it; the germline J gene fills it in. The rearrangement uses TRBV19 and TRBJ1-5; D uncertain. The germline V and J ends were trimmed by 0 bases and 5 bases, with 8 bases remaining between them. The CDR3 runs 14 residues. Germline values: CDR1 LNHDA, CDR2 SQIVND (reference sequence). The CDR3 bases that were read are TGTGCCAGTAGTATAGACAGGTTGGATCAGCCC. It translates to CASSIDRLDQP. The CDR3 as a whole reads CASSIDRLDQPQHF.

Concerning this clone itself: The read falls 3 residues short of the CDR3 end, and the missing part is taken from the germline J gene. The rearrangement links TRBV19 to TRBJ2-1, with TRBD2 as a possible D gene (6 bases). The V and J ends lost 5 bases and 0 bases respectively, with 11 bases between them. Looked up from germline, CDR1 is LNHDA and CDR2 is SQIVND (reference sequence). This CDR3 has 15 residues. This CDR3 reads CASSVRDFSYNEQFF. CDR3 DNA, as far as it was read: TGTGCCAGTAGTGTCCGGGACTTCTCCTACAATGAG.

With regard to this clone: The CDR3 is cut off 3 residues early in the read; its end comes from the germline J gene. The rearrangement joins TRBV27 to TRBJ2-7, with 10 bases matching TRBD2. Trimming cost V 5 bases and J 3 bases; bases outside gene matches: 7. This CDR3 comprises 15 residues. Germline V CDR1 and CDR2: MNHEY, SMNVEV (reference sequence). CDR3 sequence: CASSRTSGTYYEQYF. CDR3 DNA (partial): TGTGCCAGCAGTCGGACTAGCGGAACCTACTACGAG.

Concerning this clone itself: The CDR3 extends 3 residues past the end of the read, so its final part is completed from the germline J gene. The chain couples TRBV19 to TRBJ1-5; D gene ambiguous. Germline CDR1 LNHDA, CDR2 SQIVND (reference sequence). The CDR3 runs 13 residues. Trimming took off 3 bases at V and 2 bases at J, with 5 bases between the two ends. The CDR3 loop reads CASSMSGNQPQHF. The sequenced part of the CDR3 DNA is TGTGCCAGTAGTATGTCCGGCAATCAGCCC.

To note about this clone: The read gets to within 3 residues of the CDR3 end, and the germline J gene fills in the rest. The gene calls are TRBV7-2 and TRBJ1-2, with a possible D match to TRBD1 (6 bases). There are 14 residues in the CDR3. With 1 base removed from V and 6 bases from J, the gap between germline ends came to 12 bases. Germline CDR1 and CDR2: SGHTA and FQGNSA. This CDR3 reads CASSLDFQGNGYTF. The sequenced CDR3 bases are TGTGCCAGCAGCTTAGATTTCCAGGGGAATGGC.

Comment on this clone: The CDR3 end falls 3 residues outside the read, so it is completed with the germline J gene. The gene calls are TRBV2 and TRBJ1-1; TRBD1 is a possible D gene (5 bases). From germline, CDR1 is SNHLY and CDR2 FYNNEI. The CDR3 has 14 amino acids. V lost 4 bases and J lost 1, with 10 bases in between. The CDR3 sequence: CASSAFGQNTEAFF. The covered CDR3 bases are TGTGCCAGCAGTGCCTTTGGACAGAACACTGAA.

On this clone: Coverage ceases 3 residues before the CDR3 finishes, and the germline J gene fills in the end. This rearrangement joins TRBV7-8 to TRBJ2-4; possible D gene TRBD2, 6 bases. This CDR3 is built from 14 residues. Germline values: CDR1 SGHVS, CDR2 FQNEAQ. The CDR3 DNA, read in part, is TGTGCCAGCAGCTTTCTAGCGCAACCGGGAGTT. This encodes CASSFLAQPGV. The entire CDR3 reads CASSFLAQPGVQYF.

A note on this clone: The CDR3 is cut off 3 residues early in the read; its end comes from the germline J gene. This sequence joins TRBV20-1 and TRBJ2-7; 9 bases are a match to TRBD2. Trimming at V came to 6 bases and at J to 4 bases, leaving 10 bases not matched to a gene. The CDR3 loop spans 14 amino acids. Germline V gene lookup returns CDR1 DFQATT and CDR2 SNEGSKA (reference sequence). The CDR3 is CSARRREGFYEQYF. CDR3 DNA (partial): TGCAGTGCCAGGCGGCGGGAGGGCTTTTACGAG.

This clone is identified as medium-sized (0.01 to 0.1%) from frequency. The read comes to an end 3 residues before the CDR3 does, leaving the germline J gene to fill in the end. V gene TRBV11-2 combines with J gene TRBJ2-6; D may be TRBD1 (6 bases). V was trimmed by 10 bases and J by 3 bases, leaving 16 bases between them. The CDR3 consists of 15 residues. Germline CDR1 SGHAT, CDR2 FQNNGV. The CDR3 DNA, read in part, is TGTGCCATTTCGACAGGTGGTTATGGGGCCAACGTC. It specifies CAISTGGYGANV. The complete CDR3 reads CAISTGGYGANVLTF.

To note about this clone: The CDR3 end falls 3 residues outside the read, so it is completed with the germline J gene. The gene calls are TRBV19 and TRBJ2-1, with 14 bases that match TRBD2. CDR3 size: 18 residues. V was pared by 6 bases and J by 8 bases, with 15 bases of the junction left unmatched. Looked up from germline, CDR1 is LNHDA and CDR2 is SQIVND (reference sequence). CDR3 bases read: TGTGCCAGTAGGCAGACCAACCCGGGACTAGCGGGAGAATATGAG. Translated, it gives CASRQTNPGLAGEYE. The CDR3 in full is CASRQTNPGLAGEYEQFF. Using reference TRBV19 and TRBJ2-1 for the parts outside the CDR3, the full variable domain is DGGITQSPKYLFRKEGQNVTLSCEQNLNHDAMYWYRQDPGQGLRLIYYSQIVNDFQKGDIAEGYSVSREKKESFPLTVTSAQKNPTAFYLCASRQTNPGLAGEYEQFFGPGTRLTVL.

CDR3 DNA (partial): TGTGCCAGCAGCTCCTCGAAACAGGGGACTGAA. Protein sequence: CASSSSKQGTE. The entire CDR3 is CASSSSKQGTEAFF. The chain recombines TRBV7-3 with TRBJ1-1; TRBD1 matches at 7 bases. The CDR3 extends 3 residues past the end of the read, so its final part is completed from the germline J gene. The CDR3 is made up of 14 amino acids. The trim removed 4 bases at V and 5 bases at J, leaving 7 bases unmatched. CDR1 and CDR2 (germline): SGHTA, FQGTGA.

On this clone itself: The CDR3 end lies 3 residues beyond the end of the read and is filled in from the germline J gene. This chain links TRBV28 with TRBJ2-2; 7 bases fit TRBD1. The CDR3 has 15 amino acids. V lost 3 bases to trimming and J lost 5 bases; unmatched junction nucleotides: 6. In germline, CDR1 is MDHEN, CDR2 SYDVKM. CDR3 protein: CASSLEQGWTGELFF. The covered CDR3 bases are TGTGCCAGCAGTTTGGAACAGGGGTGGACCGGGGAG.

Of note for this clone: The CDR3 goes on 3 residues after the read ends, and that part is filled in from the germline J gene. This sequence joins TRBV19 and TRBJ2-5; 8 bases agree with TRBD1. The germline gives CDR1 LNHDA, CDR2 SQIVND (reference sequence). The CDR3 is 16 amino acids. V lost 3 bases to trimming and J lost 5 bases; unmatched junction nucleotides: 11. The CDR3 loop is CASSIGIQGGRETQYF. The CDR3 bases that were read are TGTGCCAGTAGTATTGGGATACAGGGGGGACGGGAGACC. Together with reference TRBV19 and TRBJ2-5, the CDR3 gives the full variable domain: DGGITQSPKYLFRKEGQNVTLSCEQNLNHDAMYWYRQDPGQGLRLIYYSQIVNDFQKGDIAEGYSVSREKKESFPLTVTSAQKNPTAFYLCASSIGIQGGRETQYFGPGTRLLVL.

Partial CDR3 DNA: TGTGCCAGCAGTGAACGGGATCAGCCC. Encoded protein: CASSERDQP. The full CDR3 reads CASSERDQPQHF. The chain joins TRBV6-1 to TRBJ1-5; no clear D gene. Read sequence stops 3 residues before the CDR3 end, and the germline J gene provides the missing end. The CDR3 loop spans 12 amino acids. Per germline, CDR1 MNHNS and CDR2 SASEGT. The ends were cut back, 2 bases at V and 5 bases at J, with 4 bases in the middle.

Points on this clone: The read terminates 3 residues before the CDR3 end, so the remaining end is supplied by the germline J gene. The chain couples TRBV7-9 to TRBJ1-2, with a possible D match to TRBD1 (5 bases). The CDR3 has 11 amino acids. Germline V lookup: CDR1 SEHNR, CDR2 FQNEAQ (reference sequence). This chain's CDR3 is CASSPNRGYTF. The DNA read from the CDR3 is TGTGCCAGCAGCCCAAACAGGGGC. Drawing the rest from reference TRBV7-9 and TRBJ1-2, the complete variable domain is DTGVSQNPRHKITKRGQNVTFRCDPISEHNRLYWYRQTLGQGPEFLTYFQNEAQLEKSRLLSDRFSAERPKGSFSTLEIQRTEQGDSAMYLCASSPNRGYTFGSGTRLTVV.

For this clone: Read data end 3 residues before the CDR3 end; the end is taken from the germline J gene. The genes are TRBV5-1 and TRBJ2-5; D remains unclear. The CDR3 has 15 residues. Trimming left V 4 bases short and J 4 bases short, with 17 bases between. Germline V lookup: CDR1 SGHRS, CDR2 YFSETQ. CDR3 in amino acids: CASSPRVFSGETQYF. CDR3 DNA (partial): TGCGCCAGCAGCCCAAGAGTCTTCTCAGGAGAGACC. The entire variable domain, with the rest obtained from reference TRBV5-1 and TRBJ2-5, is as follows: KAGVTQTPRYLIKTRGQQVTLSCSPISGHRSVSWYQQTPGQGLQFLFEYFSETQRNKGNFPGRFSGRQFSNSRSEMNVSTLELGDSALYLCASSPRVFSGETQYFGPGTRLLVL.